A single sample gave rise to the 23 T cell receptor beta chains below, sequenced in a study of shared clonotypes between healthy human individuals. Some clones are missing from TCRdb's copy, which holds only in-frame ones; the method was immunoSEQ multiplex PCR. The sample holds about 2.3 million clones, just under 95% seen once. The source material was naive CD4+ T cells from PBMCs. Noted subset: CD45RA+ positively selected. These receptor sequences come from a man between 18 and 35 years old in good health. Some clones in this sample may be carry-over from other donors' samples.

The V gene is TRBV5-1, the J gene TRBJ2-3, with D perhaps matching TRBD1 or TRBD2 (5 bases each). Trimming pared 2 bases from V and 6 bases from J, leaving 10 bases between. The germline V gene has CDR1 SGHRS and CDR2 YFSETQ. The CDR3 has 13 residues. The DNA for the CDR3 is TGCGCCAGCAGCTTCGGGACCGAGGATACGCAGTATTTT. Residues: CASSFGTEDTQYF.

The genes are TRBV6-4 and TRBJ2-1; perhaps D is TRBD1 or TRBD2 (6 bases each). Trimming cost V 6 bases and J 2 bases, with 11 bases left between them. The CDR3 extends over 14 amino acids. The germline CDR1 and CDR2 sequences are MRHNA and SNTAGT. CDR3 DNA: TGTGCCAGCAGAAGGGGGGAGACCTACAATGAGCAGTTCTTC. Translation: CASRRGETYNEQFF.

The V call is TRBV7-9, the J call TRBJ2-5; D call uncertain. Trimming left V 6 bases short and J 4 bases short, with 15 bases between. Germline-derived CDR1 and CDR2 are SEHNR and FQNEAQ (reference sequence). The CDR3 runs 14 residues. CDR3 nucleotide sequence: TGTGCCAGCAGTTTCATCCCGGCAGGAGAGACCCAGTACTTC. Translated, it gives CASSFIPAGETQYF. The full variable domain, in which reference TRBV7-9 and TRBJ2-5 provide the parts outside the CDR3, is DTGVSQNPRHKITKRGQNVTFRCDPISEHNRLYWYRQTLGQGPEFLTYFQNEAQLEKSRLLSDRFSAERPKGSFSTLEIQRTEQGDSAMYLCASSFIPAGETQYFGPGTRLLVL.

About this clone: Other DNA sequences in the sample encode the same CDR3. Here the CDR3 reads CAWSVGVNTGELFF. CDR3 nucleotides: TGTGCCTGGAGTGTAGGGGTGAACACCGGGGAGCTGTTTTTT. V gene TRBV30 combines with J gene TRBJ2-2; D perhaps matches TRBD1 (5 bases). Germline loops: CDR1 GTSNPN, CDR2 SVGIG (reference sequence). The CDR3 runs to 14 residues. V was cut by 0 bases and J by 1 base, with 6 bases left in between.

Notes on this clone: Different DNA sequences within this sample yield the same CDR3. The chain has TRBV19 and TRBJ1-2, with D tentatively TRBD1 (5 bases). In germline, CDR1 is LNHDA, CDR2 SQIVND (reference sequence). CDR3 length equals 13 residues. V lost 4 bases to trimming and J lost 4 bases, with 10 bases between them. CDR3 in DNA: TGTGCCAGTAGTAAGGGGCCAGGCTATGGCTACACCTTC. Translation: CASSKGPGYGYTF.

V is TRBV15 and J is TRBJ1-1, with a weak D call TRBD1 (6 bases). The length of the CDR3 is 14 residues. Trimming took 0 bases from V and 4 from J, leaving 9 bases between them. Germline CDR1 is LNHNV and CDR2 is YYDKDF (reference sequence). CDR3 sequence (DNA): TGTGCCACCAGCAGAGATAACAGGGTCACTGAAGCTTTCTTT. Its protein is CATSRDNRVTEAFF.

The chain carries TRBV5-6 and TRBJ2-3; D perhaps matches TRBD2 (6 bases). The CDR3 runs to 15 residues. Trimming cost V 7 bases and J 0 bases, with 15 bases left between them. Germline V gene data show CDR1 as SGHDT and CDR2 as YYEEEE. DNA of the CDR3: TGTGCCAGCTGTGGAGGGGTCTCTAGCACAGATACGCAGTATTTT. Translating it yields CASCGGVSSTDTQYF. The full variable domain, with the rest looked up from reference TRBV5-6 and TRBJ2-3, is DAGVTQSPTHLIKTRGQQVTLRCSPKSGHDTVSWYQQALGQGPQFIFQYYEEEERQRGNFPDRFSGHQFPNYSSELNVNALLLGDSALYLCASCGGVSSTDTQYFGPGTRLTVL.

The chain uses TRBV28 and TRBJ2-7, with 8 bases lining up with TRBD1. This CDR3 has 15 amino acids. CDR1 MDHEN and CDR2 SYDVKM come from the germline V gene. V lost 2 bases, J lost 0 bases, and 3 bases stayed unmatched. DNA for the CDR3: TGTGCCAGCAGTTTAGGAACAGGGGGCTCCTACGAGCAGTACTTC. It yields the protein CASSLGTGGSYEQYF.

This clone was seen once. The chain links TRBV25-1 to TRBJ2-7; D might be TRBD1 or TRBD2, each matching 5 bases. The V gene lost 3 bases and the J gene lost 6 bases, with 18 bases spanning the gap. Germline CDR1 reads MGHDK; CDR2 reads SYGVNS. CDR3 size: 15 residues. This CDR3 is CASSDFRGSRVEQYF. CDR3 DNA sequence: TGTGCCAGCAGTGATTTTCGGGGCTCTAGGGTCGAGCAGTACTTC.

CDR3 bases: TGTGCCAGCAGTTTCAATCTACTCATACGGGGCTCCTACGAGCAGTACTTC. This gives the protein CASSFNLLIRGSYEQYF. The rearrangement links TRBV28 to TRBJ2-7; the D gene is possibly TRBD2 (5 bases). Germline V gene sequence: CDR1 MDHEN, CDR2 SYDVKM. This CDR3 has 17 amino acids. With 3 bases removed from V and 0 bases from J, the gap between germline ends came to 18 bases.

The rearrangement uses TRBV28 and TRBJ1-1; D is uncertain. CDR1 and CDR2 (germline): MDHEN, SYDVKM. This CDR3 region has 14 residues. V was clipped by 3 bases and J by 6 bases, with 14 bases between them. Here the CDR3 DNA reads TGTGCCAGCAGTTTCGAGTCCCTTTTCCCTGAAGCTTTCTTT. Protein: CASSFESLFPEAFF.

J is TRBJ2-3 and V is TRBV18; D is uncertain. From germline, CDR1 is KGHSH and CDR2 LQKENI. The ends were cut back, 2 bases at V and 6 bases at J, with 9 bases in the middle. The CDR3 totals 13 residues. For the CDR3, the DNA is TGTGCCAGCTCACCATCCACCCCCGATACGCAGTATTTT. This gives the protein CASSPSTPDTQYF.

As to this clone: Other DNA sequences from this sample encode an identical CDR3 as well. Here the CDR3 DNA reads TGCGCCAGCAGTCAGGGAGCCAAGGAGACCCAGTACTTC. Its protein product is CASSQGAKETQYF. The chain is built from TRBV5-1 and TRBJ2-5; either TRBD1 or TRBD2 may fit D (5 bases each). The germline V and J ends were trimmed by 5 bases and 5 bases, with 13 bases remaining between them. From germline, CDR1 is SGHRS and CDR2 YFSETQ. The CDR3 is made up of 13 amino acids.

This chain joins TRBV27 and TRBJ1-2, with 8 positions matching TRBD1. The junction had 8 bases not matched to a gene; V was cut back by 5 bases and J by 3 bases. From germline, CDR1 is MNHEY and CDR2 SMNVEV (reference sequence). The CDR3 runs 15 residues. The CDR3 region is CASSTSGQGDYGYTF. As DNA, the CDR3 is TGTGCCAGCAGTACCTCCGGACAGGGCGACTATGGCTACACCTTC.

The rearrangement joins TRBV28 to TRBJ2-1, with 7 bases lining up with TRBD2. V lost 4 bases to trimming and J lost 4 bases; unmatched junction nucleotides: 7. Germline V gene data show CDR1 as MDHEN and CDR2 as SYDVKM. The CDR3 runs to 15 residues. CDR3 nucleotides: TGTGCCAGCAGTTCGAGCGGGACTGGATACAATGAGCAGTTCTTC. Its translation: CASSSSGTGYNEQFF.

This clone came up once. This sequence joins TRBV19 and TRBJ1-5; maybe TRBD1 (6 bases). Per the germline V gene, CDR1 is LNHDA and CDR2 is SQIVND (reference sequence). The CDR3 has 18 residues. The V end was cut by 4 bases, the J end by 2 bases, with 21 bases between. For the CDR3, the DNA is TGTGCCAGTAGTACTTTACCGGGACAAGGGTTAGGCAATCAGCCCCAGCATTTT. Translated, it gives CASSTLPGQGLGNQPQHF. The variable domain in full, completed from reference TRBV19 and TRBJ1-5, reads DGGITQSPKYLFRKEGQNVTLSCEQNLNHDAMYWYRQDPGQGLRLIYYSQIVNDFQKGDIAEGYSVSREKKESFPLTVTSAQKNPTAFYLCASSTLPGQGLGNQPQHFGDGTRLSIL.

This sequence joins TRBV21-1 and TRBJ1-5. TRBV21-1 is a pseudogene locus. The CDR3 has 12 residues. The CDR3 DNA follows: TGTGCCAGCAGCGCCCCCCGGGGGCCCCAGCATTTT. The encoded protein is CASSAPRGPQHF.

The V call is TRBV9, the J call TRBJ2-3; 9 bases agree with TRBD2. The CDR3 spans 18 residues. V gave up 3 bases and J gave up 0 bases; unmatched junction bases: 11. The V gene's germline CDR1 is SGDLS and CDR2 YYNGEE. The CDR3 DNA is TGTGCCAGCAGCGCCTCCCGGCGGGAGGGGTCTAGCACAGATACGCAGTATTTT. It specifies CASSASRREGSSTDTQYF. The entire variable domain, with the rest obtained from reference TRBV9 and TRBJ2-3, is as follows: DSGVTQTPKHLITATGQRVTLRCSPRSGDLSVYWYQQSLDQGLQFLIQYYNGEERAKGNILERFSAQQFPDLHSELNLSSLELGDSALYFCASSASRREGSSTDTQYFGPGTRLTVL.

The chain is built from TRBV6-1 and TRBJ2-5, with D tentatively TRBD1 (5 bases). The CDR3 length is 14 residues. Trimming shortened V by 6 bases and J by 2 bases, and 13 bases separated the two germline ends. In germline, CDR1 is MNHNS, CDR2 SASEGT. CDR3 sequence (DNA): TGTGCCAGCAGGGAAAACACAGGTCAAGAGACCCAGTACTTC. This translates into CASRENTGQETQYF.

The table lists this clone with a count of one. CDR3 nucleotide sequence: TGTGCCAGCAGCTCGGAAGCGGGAGGGGCCACAGATACGCAGTATTTT. It yields the protein CASSSEAGGATDTQYF. The chain employs TRBV13 and TRBJ2-3; 10 nucleotides match TRBD2. Germline V gene lookup returns CDR1 PRHDT and CDR2 FYEKMQ (reference sequence). V shed 4 bases, J shed 2 bases, and the junction held 6 bases outside the gene matches. The CDR3 contains 16 residues.

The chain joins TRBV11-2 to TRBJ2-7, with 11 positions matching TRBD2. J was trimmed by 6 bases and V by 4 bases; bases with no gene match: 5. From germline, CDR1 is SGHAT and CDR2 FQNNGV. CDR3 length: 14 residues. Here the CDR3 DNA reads TGTGCCAGCAGCTCACTAGCGGGGGTATCCGAGCAGTACTTC. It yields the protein CASSSLAGVSEQYF.

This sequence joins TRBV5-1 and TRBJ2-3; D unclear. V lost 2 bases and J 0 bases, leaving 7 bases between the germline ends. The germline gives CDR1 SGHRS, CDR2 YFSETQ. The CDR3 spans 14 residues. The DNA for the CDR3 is TGCGCCAGCAGCTTTGCGGCTAGCACAGATACGCAGTATTTT. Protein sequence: CASSFAASTDTQYF. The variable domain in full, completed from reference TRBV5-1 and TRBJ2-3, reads KAGVTQTPRYLIKTRGQQVTLSCSPISGHRSVSWYQQTPGQGLQFLFEYFSETQRNKGNFPGRFSGRQFSNSRSEMNVSTLELGDSALYLCASSFAASTDTQYFGPGTRLTVL.

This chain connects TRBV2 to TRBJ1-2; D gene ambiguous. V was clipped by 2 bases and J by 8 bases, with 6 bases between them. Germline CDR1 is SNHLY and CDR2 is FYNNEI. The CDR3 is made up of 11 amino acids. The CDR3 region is CASSEWIGYTF. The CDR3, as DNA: TGTGCCAGCAGTGAATGGATAGGCTACACCTTC.